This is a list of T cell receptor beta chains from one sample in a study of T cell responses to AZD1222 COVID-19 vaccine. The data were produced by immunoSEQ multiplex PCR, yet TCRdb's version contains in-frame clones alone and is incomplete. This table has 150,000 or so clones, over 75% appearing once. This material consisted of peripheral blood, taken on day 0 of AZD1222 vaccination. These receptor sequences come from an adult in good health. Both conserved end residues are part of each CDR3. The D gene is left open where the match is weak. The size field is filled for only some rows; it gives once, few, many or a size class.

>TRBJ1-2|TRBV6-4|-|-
CASRDTSKGLGGYTF
TGTGCCAGCAGGGATACGAGTAAGGGATTGGGAGGCTACACCTTC
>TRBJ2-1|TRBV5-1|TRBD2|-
CASSLGAGSEQFF
TGCGCCAGCAGCTTGGGAGCGGGAAGTGAGCAGTTCTTC
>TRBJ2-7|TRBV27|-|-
CASSPSVGNSYEQYF
TGTGCCAGCAGTCCCTCCGTCGGGAACTCCTACGAGCAGTACTTC
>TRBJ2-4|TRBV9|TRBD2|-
CASSPSLGLLIAKNIQYF
TGTGCCAGCAGCCCAAGTCTGGGACTATTAATAGCCAAAAACATTCAGTACTTC
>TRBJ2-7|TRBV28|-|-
CASKYEQYF
TGTGCCAGTAAGTACGAGCAGTACTTC
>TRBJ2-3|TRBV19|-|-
CASSILGGPGDTQYF
TGTGCCAGTAGTATCCTTGGGGGACCCGGAGATACGCAGTATTTT
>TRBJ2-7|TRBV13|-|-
CASSLVASFDEQYF
TGTGCCAGCAGCTTAGTGGCTAGCTTCGACGAGCAGTACTTC
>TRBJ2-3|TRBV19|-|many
CASSLSGTDTQYF
TGTGCCAGTAGCCTTAGTGGGACAGATACGCAGTATTTT
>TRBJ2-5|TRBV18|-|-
CASSPRGSIPETQYF
TGTGCCAGCTCACCCAGGGGCTCGATTCCCGAGACCCAGTACTTC
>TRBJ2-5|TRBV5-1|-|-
CASSPGLSSETQYF
TGCGCCAGCAGCCCGGGTCTGTCTTCGGAGACCCAGTACTTC
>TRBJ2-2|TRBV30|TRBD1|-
CAWSVGRTGVTGELFF
TGTGCCTGGAGTGTAGGACGGACAGGGGTGACCGGGGAGCTGTTTTTT
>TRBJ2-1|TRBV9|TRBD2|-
CASSVFSGRVEDEQFF
TGTGCCAGCAGCGTATTTAGCGGGAGGGTCGAGGATGAGCAGTTCTTC
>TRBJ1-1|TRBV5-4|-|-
CASSTDTSGGGTEAFF
TGTGCCAGCAGCACGGACACATCGGGGGGCGGCACTGAAGCTTTCTTT
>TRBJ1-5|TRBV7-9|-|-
CASSASRATSNQPQHF
TGTGCCAGCAGCGCCTCCAGGGCCACTAGCAATCAGCCCCAGCATTTT
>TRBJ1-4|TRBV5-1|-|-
CASSSGVGEKLFF
TGCGCCAGCAGCTCAGGGGTTGGGGAAAAACTGTTTTTT
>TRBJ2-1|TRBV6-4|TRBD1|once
CASSPGQGNNEQFF
TGTGCCAGCAGCCCGGGACAGGGGAACAATGAGCAGTTCTTC
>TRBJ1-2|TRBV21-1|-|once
CASSKSPRSIGYGYTF
TGTGCCAGCAGCAAAAGCCCCCGTTCGATCGGTTATGGCTACACCTTC
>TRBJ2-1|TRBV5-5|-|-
CASILTERRNEQFF
TGTGCCAGCATCCTGACTGAGAGACGGAATGAGCAGTTCTTC
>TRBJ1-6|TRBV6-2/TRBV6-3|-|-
CASSKSRTSRNSPLHF
TGTGCCAGCAGCAAAAGCCGGACGTCCCGTAATTCACCCCTCCACTTT
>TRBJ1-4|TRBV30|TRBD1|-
CAWSLGQGDNEKLFF
TGTGCCTGGAGCCTAGGACAGGGGGATAATGAAAAACTGTTTTTT
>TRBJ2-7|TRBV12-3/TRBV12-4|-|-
CASTSMGTYEQYF
TGTGCCAGCACGTCTATGGGAACATACGAGCAGTACTTC
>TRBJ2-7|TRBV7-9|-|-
CASSRDSSYEQYF
TGTGCCAGCAGCCGCGACAGCTCCTACGAGCAGTACTTC
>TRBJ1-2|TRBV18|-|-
CASSPVPSTGEYGYTF
TGTGCCAGCTCCCCCGTCCCTTCAACGGGGGAGTATGGCTACACCTTC
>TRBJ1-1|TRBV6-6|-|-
CASSYINRPHPSRGNMNTEAFF
TGTGCCAGCAGCTATATAAACAGGCCCCATCCTTCGCGGGGAAATATGAACACTGAAGCTTTCTTT
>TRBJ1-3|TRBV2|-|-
CASTGSGNTIYF
TGTGCCAGCACAGGGTCCGGAAACACCATATATTTT
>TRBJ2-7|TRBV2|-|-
CASRPGAQYEQYF
TGTGCCAGCAGGCCGGGGGCCCAATACGAGCAGTACTTC
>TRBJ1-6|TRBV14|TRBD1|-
CASSQRTGAKDSPLHF
TGTGCCAGCAGCCAGAGGACAGGGGCCAAAGATTCACCCCTCCACTTT
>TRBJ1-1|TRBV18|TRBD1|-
CASSPQTGGSTEAFF
TGTGCCAGCTCACCCCAGACAGGGGGGAGCACTGAAGCTTTCTTT
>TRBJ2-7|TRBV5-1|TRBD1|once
CASSKSRDRDLYEQYF
TGCGCCAGCAGCAAATCAAGGGACAGGGATTTGTACGAGCAGTACTTC
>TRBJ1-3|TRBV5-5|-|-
CASSFKGAGNTIYF
TGTGCCAGCAGCTTTAAGGGAGCTGGAAACACCATATATTTT
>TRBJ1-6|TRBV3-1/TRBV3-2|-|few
CASSPPRHSPLHF
TGTGCCAGCAGCCCACCTCGTCATTCACCCCTCCACTTT
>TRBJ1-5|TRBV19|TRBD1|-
CASSLTGTGGSGQHF
TGTGCCAGTAGTCTTACCGGGACAGGGGGCTCGGGGCAGCATTTT
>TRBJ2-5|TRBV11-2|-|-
CASSLERGGQETQYF
TGTGCCAGCAGCTTAGAGCGTGGCGGGCAAGAGACCCAGTACTTC
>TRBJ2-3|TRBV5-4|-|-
CASSLGSVRSTDTQYF
TGTGCCAGCAGCTTGGGTAGCGTCCGGAGCACAGATACGCAGTATTTT
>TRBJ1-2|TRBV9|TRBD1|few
CASSERQGENYGYTF
TGTGCCAGCAGCGAGCGCCAGGGGGAGAACTATGGCTACACCTTC
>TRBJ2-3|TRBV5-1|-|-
CASNLSQSDPGPETDTQYF
TGCGCCAGCAACCTCTCCCAGTCGGACCCCGGGCCCGAGACAGATACGCAGTATTTT
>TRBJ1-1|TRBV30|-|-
CAWDYRRGDSEAFF
TGTGCCTGGGATTACAGGCGAGGGGACTCTGAAGCTTTCTTT
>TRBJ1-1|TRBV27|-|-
CASRMFSSGSWHTEAFF
TGTGCCAGCAGGATGTTCTCATCGGGCAGCTGGCACACTGAAGCTTTCTTT
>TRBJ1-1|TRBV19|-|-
CASSHPRGRGTEAFF
TGTGCCAGTAGCCACCCCCGGGGGCGAGGCACTGAAGCTTTCTTT
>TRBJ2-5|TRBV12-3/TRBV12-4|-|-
CASSFDVWRAGDF
TGTGCCAGCAGTTTCGACGTGTGGCGGGCTGGGGACTTC
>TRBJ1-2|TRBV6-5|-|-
CASRPSGGDGYTF
TGTGCCAGCAGGCCCTCTGGGGGGGATGGCTACACCTTC
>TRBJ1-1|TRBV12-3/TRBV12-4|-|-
CASSPSVGPEAFF
TGTGCCAGCAGCCCATCCGTTGGGCCTGAAGCTTTCTTT
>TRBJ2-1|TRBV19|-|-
CASSIVTALAGSYNEQFF
TGTGCCAGTAGTATAGTTACCGCGTTAGCTGGCTCCTACAATGAGCAGTTCTTC
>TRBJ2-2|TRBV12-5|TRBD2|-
CASGLVLISGLAGGVNTGELFF
TGTGCTAGTGGTTTGGTCCTCATATCAGGACTAGCGGGAGGTGTTAACACCGGGGAGCTGTTTTTT
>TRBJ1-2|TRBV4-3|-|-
CASSQDDGAANGYTF
TGCGCCAGCAGCCAAGATGACGGAGCGGCGAATGGCTACACCTTC
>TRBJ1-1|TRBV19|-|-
CASAWDGGTEAFF
TGTGCCAGTGCGTGGGATGGGGGTACTGAAGCTTTCTTT
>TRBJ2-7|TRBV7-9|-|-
CASRQDSADYEQYF
TGTGCCAGCAGGCAAGATAGCGCCGACTACGAGCAGTACTTC
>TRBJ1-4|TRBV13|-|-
CASSFQGVEKLFF
TGTGCCAGCAGCTTCCAGGGTGTTGAAAAACTGTTTTTT
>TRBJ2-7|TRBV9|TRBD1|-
CASSAGQGEIVYEQYF
TGTGCCAGCAGCGCGGGACAGGGGGAGATCGTCTACGAGCAGTACTTC
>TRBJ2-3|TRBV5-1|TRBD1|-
CASSPQRAGGGADTQYF
TGCGCCAGCAGCCCGCAAAGGGCAGGGGGTGGAGCAGATACGCAGTATTTT
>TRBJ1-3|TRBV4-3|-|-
CASSQDLQGDTIYF
TGCGCCAGCAGCCAAGACCTGCAGGGTGACACCATATATTTT
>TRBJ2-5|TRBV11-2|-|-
CASGLESWYQETQYF
TGTGCCAGCGGCCTAGAAAGCTGGTACCAAGAGACCCAGTACTTC
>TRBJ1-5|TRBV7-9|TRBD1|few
CASSPDRGSNQPQHF
TGTGCCAGCAGCCCGGACAGGGGTAGCAATCAGCCCCAGCATTTT
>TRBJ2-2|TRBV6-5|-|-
CASIKHRNTGELFF
TGTGCCAGCATTAAGCATAGGAACACCGGGGAGCTGTTTTTT
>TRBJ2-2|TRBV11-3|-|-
CASSLYSDTGELFF
TGTGCCAGCAGCCTCTACAGTGACACCGGGGAGCTGTTTTTT